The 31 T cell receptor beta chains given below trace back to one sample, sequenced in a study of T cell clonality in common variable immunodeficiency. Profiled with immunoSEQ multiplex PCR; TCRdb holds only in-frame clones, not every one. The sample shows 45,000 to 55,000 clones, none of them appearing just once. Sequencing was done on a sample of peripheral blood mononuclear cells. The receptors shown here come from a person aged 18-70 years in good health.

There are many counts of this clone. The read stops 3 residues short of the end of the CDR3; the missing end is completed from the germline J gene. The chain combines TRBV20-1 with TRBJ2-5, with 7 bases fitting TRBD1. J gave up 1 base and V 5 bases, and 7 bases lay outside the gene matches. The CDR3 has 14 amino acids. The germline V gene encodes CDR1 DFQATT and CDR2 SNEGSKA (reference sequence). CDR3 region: CSASRTGPQETQYF. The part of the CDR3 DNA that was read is TGCAGTGCTTCCCGGACAGGTCCCCAAGAGACC.

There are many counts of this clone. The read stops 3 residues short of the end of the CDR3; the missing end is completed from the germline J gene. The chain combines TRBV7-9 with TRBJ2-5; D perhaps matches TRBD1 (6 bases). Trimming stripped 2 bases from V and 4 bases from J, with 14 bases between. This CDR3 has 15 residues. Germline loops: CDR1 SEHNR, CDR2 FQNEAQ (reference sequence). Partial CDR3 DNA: TGTGCCAGCAGCTTACAGGGGAATTTCGGAGAGACC. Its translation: CASSLQGNFGET. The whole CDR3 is CASSLQGNFGETQYF.

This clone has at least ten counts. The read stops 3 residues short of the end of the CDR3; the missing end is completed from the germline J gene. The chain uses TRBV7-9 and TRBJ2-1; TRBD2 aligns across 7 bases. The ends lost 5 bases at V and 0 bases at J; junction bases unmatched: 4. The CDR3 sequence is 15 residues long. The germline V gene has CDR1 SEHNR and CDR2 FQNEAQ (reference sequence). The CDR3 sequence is CASSPGGSSYNEQFF. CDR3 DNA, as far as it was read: TGTGCCAGCAGCCCAGGCGGGAGCTCCTACAATGAG.

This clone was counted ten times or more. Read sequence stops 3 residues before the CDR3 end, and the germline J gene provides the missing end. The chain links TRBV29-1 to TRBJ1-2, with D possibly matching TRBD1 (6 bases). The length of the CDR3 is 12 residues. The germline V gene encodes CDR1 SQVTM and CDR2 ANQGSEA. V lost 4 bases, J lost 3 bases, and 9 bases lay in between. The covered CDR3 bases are TGCAGCGTTGCACGGACAGACTATGGC. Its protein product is CSVARTDYG. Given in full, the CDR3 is CSVARTDYGYTF. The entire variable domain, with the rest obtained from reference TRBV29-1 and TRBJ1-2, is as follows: SAVISQKPSRDICQRGTSLTIQCQVDSQVTMMFWYRQQPGQSLTLIATANQGSEATYESGFVIDKFPISRPNLTFSTLTVSNMSPEDSSIYLCSVARTDYGYTFGSGTRLTVV.

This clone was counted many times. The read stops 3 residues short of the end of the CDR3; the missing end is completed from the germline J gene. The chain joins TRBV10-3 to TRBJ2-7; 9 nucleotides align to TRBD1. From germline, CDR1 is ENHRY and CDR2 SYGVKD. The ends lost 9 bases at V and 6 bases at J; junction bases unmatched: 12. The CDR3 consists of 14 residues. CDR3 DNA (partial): TGTGCCATTGGACAGGGGCCGCTCCCCGCCGAG. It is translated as CAIGQGPLPAE. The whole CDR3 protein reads CAIGQGPLPAEQYF.

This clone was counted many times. CDR3 amino acids: CASSLPRGGDTQYF. CDR3 bases read: TGTGCCAGCAGCCTACCGCGGGGTGGCGATACG. The chain has TRBV13 and TRBJ2-3; a possible D gene is TRBD2 (6 bases). Read data end 3 residues before the CDR3 end; the end is taken from the germline J gene. This CDR3 has 14 residues. Germline values: CDR1 PRHDT, CDR2 FYEKMQ (reference sequence). Trimming took 5 bases from V and 6 from J, leaving 15 bases between them.

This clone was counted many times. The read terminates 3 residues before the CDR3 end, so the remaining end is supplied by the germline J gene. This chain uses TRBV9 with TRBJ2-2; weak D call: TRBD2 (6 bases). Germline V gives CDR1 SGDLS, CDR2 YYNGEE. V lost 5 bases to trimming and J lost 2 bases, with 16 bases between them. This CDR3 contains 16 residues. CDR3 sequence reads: CASSLGGPLNTGELFF. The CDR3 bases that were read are TGTGCCAGCAGTCTGGGGGGACCACTAAACACCGGGGAG.

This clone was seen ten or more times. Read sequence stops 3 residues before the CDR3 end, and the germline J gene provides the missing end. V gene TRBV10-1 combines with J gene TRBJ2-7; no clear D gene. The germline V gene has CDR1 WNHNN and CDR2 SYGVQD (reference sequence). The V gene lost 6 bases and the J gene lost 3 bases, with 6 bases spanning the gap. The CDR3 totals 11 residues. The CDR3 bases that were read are TGCGCCAGCAGCCCATTCTACGAG. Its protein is CASSPFYE. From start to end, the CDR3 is CASSPFYEQYF.

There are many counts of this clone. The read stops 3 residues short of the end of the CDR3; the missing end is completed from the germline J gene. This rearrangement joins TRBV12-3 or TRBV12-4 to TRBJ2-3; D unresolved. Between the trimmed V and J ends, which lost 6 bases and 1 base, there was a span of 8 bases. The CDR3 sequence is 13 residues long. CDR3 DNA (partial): TGTGCCAGCAGGAAACCAGGCACAGATACG. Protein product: CASRKPGTDT. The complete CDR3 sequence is CASRKPGTDTQYF.

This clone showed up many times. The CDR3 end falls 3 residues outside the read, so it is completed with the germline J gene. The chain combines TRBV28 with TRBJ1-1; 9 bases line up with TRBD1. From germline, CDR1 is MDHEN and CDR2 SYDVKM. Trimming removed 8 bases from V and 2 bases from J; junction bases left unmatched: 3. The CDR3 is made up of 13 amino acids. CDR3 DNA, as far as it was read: TGTGCCAGCTGGGGACAGGGTAACACTGAA. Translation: CASWGQGNTE. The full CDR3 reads CASWGQGNTEAFF.

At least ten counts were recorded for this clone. The CDR3 sequence: CSAWTISYNEQFF. The CDR3 bases that were read are TGCAGCGCCTGGACTATCTCCTACAATGAG. This rearrangement joins TRBV29-1 to TRBJ2-1; the D gene is possibly TRBD2 (6 bases). The read finishes 3 residues shy of the CDR3 end, and the germline J gene is used to complete it. V lost 7 bases and J 0 bases, leaving 10 bases between the germline ends. The CDR3 is 13 residues long. Germline V gives CDR1 SQVTM, CDR2 ANQGSEA.

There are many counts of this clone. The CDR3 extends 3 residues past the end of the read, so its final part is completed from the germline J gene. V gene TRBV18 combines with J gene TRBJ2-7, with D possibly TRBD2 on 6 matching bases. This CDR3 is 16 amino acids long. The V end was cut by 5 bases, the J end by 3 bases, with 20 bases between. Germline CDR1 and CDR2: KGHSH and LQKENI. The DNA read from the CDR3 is TGTGCCAGCTCATCCACCGCGGAGACCGGGGGCTACGAG. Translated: CASSSTAETGGYE. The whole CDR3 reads CASSSTAETGGYEQYF. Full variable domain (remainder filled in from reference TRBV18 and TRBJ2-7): NAGVMQNPRHLVRRRGQEARLRCSPMKGHSHVYWYRQLPEEGLKFMVYLQKENIIDESGMPKERFSAEFPKEGPSILRIQQVVRGDSAAYFCASSSTAETGGYEQYFGPGTRLTVT.

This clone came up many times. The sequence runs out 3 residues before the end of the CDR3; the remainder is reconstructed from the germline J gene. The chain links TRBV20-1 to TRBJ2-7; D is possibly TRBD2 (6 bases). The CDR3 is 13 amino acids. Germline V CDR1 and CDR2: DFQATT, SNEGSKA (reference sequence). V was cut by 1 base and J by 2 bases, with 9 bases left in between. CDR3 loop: CSARGRGTYEQYF. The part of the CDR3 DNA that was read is TGCAGTGCTAGAGGACGCGGGACCTACGAG.

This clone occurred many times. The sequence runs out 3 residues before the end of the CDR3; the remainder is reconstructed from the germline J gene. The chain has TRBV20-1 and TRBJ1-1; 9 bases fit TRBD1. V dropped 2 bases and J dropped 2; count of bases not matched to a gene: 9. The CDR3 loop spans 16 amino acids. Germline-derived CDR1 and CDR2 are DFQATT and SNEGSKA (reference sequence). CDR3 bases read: TGCAGTGCTAGAACAGGGACAGGGATCCCCAACACTGAA. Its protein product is CSARTGTGIPNTE. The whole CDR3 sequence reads CSARTGTGIPNTEAFF.

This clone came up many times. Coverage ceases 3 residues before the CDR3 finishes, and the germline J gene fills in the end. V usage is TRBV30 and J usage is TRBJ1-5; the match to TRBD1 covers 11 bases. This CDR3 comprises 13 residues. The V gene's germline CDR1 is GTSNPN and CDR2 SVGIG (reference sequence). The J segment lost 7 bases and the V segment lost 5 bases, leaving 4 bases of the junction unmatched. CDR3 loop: CAWGGQGVQPQHF. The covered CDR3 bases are TGTGCCTGGGGGGGACAGGGGGTCCAGCCC.

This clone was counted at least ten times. CDR3 residues: CASSLVTTQETQYF. The sequenced CDR3 bases are TGTGCCAGCAGCTTAGTGACTACCCAAGAGACC. The chain combines TRBV7-9 with TRBJ2-5; a possible D gene is TRBD2 (5 bases). Read coverage stops 3 residues before the CDR3 terminus; the germline J gene supplies the remainder. The germline CDR1 and CDR2 sequences are SEHNR and FQNEAQ (reference sequence). The CDR3 consists of 14 residues. Trimming stripped 1 base from V and 1 base from J, with 7 bases between.

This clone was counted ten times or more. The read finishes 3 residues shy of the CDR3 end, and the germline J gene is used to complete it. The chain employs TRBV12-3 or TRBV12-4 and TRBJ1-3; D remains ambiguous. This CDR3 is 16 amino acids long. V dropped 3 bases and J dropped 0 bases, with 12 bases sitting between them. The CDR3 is CASSFWQFISGNTIYF. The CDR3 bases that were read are TGTGCCAGCAGTTTTTGGCAGTTCATCTCTGGAAACACC.

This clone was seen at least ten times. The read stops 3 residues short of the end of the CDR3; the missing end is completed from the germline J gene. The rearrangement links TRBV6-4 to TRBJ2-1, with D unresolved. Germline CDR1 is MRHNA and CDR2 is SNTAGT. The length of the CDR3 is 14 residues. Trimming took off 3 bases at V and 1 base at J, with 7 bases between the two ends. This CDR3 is CASSEQHSYNEQFF. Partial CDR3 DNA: TGTGCCAGCAGTGAACAGCATTCCTACAATGAG.

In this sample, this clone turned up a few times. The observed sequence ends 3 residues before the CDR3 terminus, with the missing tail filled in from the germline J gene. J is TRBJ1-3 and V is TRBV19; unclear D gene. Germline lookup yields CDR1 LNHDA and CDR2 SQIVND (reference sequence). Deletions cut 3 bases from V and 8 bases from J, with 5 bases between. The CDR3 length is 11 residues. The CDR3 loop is CASSMRDTIYF. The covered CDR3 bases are TGTGCCAGTAGTATGAGGGACACC.

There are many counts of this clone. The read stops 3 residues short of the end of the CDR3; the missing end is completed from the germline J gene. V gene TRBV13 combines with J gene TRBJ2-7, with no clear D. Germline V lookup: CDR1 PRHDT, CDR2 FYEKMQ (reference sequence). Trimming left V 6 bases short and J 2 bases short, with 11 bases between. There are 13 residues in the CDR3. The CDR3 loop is CASRSSVPYEQYF. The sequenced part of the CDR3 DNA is TGTGCCAGCAGATCCTCGGTCCCCTACGAG.

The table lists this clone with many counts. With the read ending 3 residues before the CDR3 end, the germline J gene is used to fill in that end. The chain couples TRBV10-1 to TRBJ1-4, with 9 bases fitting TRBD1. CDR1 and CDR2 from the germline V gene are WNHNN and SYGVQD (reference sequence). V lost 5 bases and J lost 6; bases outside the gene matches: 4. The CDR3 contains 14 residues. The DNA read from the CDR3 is TGCGCCAGCAGTCGGACAGGGGAAGATGAAAAA. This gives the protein CASSRTGEDEK. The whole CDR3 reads CASSRTGEDEKLFF.

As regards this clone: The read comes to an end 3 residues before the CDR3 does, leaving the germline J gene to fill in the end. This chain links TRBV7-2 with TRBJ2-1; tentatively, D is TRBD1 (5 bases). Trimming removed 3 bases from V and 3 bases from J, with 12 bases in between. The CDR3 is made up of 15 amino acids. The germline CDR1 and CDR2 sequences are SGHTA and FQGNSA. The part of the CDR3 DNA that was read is TGTGCCAGCAGCTTCCAGGTTCAGGGCTACAATGAG. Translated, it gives CASSFQVQGYNE. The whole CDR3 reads CASSFQVQGYNEQFF.

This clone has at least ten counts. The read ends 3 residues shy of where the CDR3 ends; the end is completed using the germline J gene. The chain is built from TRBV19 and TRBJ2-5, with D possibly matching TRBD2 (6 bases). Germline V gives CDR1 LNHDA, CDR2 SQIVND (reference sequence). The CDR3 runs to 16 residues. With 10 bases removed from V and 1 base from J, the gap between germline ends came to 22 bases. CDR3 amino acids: CATSYSKAGLQETQYF. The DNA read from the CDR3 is TGTGCCACCTCGTACTCGAAGGCGGGACTCCAAGAGACC.

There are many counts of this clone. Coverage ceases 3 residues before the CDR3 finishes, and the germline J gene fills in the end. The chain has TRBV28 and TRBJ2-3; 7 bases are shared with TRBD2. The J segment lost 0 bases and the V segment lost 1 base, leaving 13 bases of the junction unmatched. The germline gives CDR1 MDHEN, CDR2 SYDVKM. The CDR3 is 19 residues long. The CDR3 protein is CASSLSGEGIRASTDTQYF. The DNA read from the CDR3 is TGTGCCAGCAGTTTATCCGGGGAGGGTATTCGAGCTAGCACAGATACG.

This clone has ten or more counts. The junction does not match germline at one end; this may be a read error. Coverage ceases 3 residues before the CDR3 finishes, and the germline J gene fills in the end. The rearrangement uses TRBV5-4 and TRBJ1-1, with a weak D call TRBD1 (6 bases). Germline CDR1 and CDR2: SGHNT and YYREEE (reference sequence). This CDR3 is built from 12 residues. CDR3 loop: CANSLGRGTAFF. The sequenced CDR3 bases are TGTGCCAACAGCTTGGGCAGGGGAACA.

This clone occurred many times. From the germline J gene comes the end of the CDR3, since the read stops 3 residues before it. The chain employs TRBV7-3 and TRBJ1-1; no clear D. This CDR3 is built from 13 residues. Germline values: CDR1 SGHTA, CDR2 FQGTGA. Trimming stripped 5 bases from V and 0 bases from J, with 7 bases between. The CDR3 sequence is CASSQDLNTEAFF. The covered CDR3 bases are TGTGCCAGCAGCCAAGACTTGAACACTGAA. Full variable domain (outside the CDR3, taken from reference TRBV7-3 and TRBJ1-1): GAGVSQTPSNKVTEKGKYVELRCDPISGHTALYWYRQSLGQGPEFLIYFQGTGAADDSGLPNDRFFAVRPEGSVSTLKIQRTERGDSAVYLCASSQDLNTEAFFGQGTRLTVV.

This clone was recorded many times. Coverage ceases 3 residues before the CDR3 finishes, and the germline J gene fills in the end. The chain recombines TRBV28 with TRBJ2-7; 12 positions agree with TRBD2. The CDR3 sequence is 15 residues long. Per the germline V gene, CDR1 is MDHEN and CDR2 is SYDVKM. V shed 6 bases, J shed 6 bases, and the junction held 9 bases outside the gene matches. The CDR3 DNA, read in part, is TGTGCCAGCAGCCGCCTAGCGGGAGGGCCCCTCGAG. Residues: CASSRLAGGPLE. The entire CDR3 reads CASSRLAGGPLEQYF.

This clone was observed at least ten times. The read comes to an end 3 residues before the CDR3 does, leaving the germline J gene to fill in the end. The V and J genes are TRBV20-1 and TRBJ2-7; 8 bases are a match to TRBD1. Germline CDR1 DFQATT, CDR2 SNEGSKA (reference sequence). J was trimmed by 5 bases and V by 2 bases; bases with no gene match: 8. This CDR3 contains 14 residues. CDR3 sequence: CSARLGTGGHEQYF. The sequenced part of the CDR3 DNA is TGCAGTGCTAGATTGGGGACAGGAGGACACGAG.

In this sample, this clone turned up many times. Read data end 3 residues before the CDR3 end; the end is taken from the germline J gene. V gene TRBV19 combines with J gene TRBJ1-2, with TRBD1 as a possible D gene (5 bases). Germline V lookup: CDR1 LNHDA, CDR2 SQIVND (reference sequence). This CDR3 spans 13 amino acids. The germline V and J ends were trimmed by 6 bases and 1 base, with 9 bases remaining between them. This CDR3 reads CASSPRVNYGYTF. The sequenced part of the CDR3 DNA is TGTGCCAGTAGCCCCAGGGTTAACTATGGC. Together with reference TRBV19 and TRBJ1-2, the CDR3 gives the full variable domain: DGGITQSPKYLFRKEGQNVTLSCEQNLNHDAMYWYRQDPGQGLRLIYYSQIVNDFQKGDIAEGYSVSREKKESFPLTVTSAQKNPTAFYLCASSPRVNYGYTFGSGTRLTVV.

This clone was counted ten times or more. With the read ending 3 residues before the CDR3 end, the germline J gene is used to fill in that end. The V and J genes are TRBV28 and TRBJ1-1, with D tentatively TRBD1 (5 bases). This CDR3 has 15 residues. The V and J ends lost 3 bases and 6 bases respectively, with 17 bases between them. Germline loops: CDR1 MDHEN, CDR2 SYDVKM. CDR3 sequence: CASSFGGTTNSEAFF. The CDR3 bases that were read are TGTGCCAGCAGTTTTGGGGGGACCACCAACTCTGAA.

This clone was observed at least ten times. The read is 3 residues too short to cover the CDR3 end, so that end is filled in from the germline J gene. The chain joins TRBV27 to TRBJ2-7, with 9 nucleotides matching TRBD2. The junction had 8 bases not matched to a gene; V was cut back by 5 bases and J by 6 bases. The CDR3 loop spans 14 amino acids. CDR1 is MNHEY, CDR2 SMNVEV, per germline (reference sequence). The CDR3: CASSLDYSGSEQYF. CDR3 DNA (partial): TGTGCCAGCAGTCTAGATTATAGCGGGAGCGAG.